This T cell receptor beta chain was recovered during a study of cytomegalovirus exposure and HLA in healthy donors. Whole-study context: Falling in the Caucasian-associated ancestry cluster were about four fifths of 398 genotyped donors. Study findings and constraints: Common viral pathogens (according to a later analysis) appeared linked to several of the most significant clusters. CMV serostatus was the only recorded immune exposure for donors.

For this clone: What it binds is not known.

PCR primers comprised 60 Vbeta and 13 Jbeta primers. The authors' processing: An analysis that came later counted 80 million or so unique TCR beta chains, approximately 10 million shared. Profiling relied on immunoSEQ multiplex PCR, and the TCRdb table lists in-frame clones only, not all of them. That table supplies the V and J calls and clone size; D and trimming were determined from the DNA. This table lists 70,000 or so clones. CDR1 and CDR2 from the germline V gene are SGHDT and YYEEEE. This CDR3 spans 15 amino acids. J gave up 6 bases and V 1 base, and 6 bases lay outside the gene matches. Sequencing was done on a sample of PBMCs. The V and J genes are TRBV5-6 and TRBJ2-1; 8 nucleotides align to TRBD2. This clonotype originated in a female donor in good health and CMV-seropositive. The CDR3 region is CASSLWREAINEQFF. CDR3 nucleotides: TGTGCCAGCAGCTTGTGGCGGGAGGCGATCAATGAGCAGTTCTTC.